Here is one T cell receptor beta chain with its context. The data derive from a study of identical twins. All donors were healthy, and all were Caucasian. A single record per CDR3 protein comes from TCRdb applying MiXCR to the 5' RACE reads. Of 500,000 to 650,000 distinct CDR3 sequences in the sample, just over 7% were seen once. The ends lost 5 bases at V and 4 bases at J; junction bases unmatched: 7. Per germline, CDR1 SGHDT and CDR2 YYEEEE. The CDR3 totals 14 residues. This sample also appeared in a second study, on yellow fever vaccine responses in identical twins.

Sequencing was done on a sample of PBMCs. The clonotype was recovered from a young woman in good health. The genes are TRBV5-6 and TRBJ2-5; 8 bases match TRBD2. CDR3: CASSSDGRGETQYF. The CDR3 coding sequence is TGTGCCAGCAGTTCAGACGGGAGGGGAGAGACCCAGTACTTC.